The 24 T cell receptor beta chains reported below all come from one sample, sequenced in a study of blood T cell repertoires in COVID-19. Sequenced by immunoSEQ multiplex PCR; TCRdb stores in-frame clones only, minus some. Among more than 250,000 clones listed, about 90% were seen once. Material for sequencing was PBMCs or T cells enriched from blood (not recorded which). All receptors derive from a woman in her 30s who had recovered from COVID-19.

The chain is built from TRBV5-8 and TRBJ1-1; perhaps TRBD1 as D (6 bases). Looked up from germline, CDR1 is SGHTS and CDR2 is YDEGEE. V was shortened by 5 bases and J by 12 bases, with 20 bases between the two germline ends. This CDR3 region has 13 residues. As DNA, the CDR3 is TGTGCCAGCAGACGGACAGCCAGTGGGGTGTCTTTCTTT. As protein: CASRRTASGVSFF.

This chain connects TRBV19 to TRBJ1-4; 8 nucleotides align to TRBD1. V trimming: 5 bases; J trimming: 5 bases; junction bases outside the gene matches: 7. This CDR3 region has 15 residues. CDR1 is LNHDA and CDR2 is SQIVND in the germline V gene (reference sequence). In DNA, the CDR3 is TGTGCCAGTAGTGATACCGGGACAGGAAATGAAAAACTGTTTTTT. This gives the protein CASSDTGTGNEKLFF. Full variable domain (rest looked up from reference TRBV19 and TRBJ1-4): DGGITQSPKYLFRKEGQNVTLSCEQNLNHDAMYWYRQDPGQGLRLIYYSQIVNDFQKGDIAEGYSVSREKKESFPLTVTSAQKNPTAFYLCASSDTGTGNEKLFFGSGTQLSVL.

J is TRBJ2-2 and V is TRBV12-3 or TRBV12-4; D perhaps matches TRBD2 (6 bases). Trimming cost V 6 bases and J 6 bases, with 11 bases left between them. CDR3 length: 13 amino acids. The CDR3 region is CASSRGTSGELFF. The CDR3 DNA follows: TGTGCCAGCAGCCGTGGGACTTCCGGGGAGCTGTTTTTT.

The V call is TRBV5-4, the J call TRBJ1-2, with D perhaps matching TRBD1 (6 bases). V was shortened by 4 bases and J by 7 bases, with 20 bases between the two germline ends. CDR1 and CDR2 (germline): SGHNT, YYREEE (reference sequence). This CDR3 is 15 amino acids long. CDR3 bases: TGTGCCAGCAGCACGAACGCGGGGGCGGGTCGTGGCTACACCTTC. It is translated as CASSTNAGAGRGYTF.

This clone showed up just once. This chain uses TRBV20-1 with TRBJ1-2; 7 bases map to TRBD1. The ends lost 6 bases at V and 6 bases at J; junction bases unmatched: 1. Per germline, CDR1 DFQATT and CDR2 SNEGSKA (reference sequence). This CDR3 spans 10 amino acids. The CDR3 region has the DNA TGCAGTGCCCAGGGGGATGGCTACACCTTC. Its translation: CSAQGDGYTF.

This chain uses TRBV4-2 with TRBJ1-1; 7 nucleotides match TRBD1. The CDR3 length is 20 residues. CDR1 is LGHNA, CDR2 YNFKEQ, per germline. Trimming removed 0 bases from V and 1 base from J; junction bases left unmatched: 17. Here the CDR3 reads CASSQDQYPGTARANTEAFF. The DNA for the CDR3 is TGTGCCAGCAGCCAAGACCAATACCCCGGGACAGCCCGGGCGAACACTGAAGCTTTCTTT.

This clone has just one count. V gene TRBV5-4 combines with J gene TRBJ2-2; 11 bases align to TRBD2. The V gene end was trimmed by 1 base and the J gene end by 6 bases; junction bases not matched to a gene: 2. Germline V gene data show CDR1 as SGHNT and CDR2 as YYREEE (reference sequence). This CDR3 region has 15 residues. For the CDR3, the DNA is TGTGCCAGCAGCTTGAGACTAGCGGGGTCCGGGGAGCTGTTTTTT. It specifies CASSLRLAGSGELFF.

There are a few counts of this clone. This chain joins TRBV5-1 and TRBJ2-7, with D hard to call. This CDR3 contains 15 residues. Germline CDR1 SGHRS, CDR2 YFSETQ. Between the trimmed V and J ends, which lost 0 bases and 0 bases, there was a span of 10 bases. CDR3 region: CASSLGQASSYEQYF. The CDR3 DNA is TGCGCCAGCAGCTTGGGGCAGGCGAGCTCCTACGAGCAGTACTTC.

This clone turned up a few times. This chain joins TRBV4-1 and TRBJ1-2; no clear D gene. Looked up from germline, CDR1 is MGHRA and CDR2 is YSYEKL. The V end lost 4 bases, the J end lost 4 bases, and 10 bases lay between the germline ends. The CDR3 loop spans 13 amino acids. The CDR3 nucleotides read TGCGCCAGCAGCCCCCTCGTGCGCTATGGCTACACCTTC. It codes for CASSPLVRYGYTF.

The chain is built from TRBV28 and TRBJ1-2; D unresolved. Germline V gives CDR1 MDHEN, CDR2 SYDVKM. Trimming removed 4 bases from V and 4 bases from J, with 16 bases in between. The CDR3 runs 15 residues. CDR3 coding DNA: TGTGCCAGCAGTTGGACCGCCGGCCGGGGCTATGGCTACACCTTC. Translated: CASSWTAGRGYGYTF.

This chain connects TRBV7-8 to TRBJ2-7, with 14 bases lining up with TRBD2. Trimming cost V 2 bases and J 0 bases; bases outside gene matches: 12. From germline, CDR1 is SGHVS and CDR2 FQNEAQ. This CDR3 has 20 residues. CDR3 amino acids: CASSLRGGLAGGYSSYEQYF. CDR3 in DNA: TGTGCCAGCAGCTTAAGGGGAGGACTAGCGGGGGGCTATAGCTCCTACGAGCAGTACTTC. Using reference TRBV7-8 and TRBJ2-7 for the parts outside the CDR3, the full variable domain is GAGVSQSPRYKVAKRGQDVALRCDPISGHVSLFWYQQALGQGPEFLTYFQNEAQLDKSGLPSDRFFAERPEGSVSTLKIQRTQQEDSAVYLCASSLRGGLAGGYSSYEQYFGPGTRLTVT.

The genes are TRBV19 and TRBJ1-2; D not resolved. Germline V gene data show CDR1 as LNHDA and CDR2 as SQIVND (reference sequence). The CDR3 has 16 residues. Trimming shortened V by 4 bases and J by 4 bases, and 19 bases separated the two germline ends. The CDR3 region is CASSRETTTLPYGYTF. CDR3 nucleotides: TGTGCCAGTAGTAGAGAAACGACTACCCTCCCCTATGGCTACACCTTC. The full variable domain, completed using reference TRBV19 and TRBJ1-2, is DGGITQSPKYLFRKEGQNVTLSCEQNLNHDAMYWYRQDPGQGLRLIYYSQIVNDFQKGDIAEGYSVSREKKESFPLTVTSAQKNPTAFYLCASSRETTTLPYGYTFGSGTRLTVV.

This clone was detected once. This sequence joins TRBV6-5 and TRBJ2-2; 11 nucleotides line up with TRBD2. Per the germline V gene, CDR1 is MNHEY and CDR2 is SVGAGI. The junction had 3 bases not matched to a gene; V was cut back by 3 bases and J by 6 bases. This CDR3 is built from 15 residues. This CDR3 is CASSYSGGAAGELFF. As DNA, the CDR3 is TGTGCCAGCAGTTATAGCGGGGGGGCCGCCGGGGAGCTGTTTTTT.

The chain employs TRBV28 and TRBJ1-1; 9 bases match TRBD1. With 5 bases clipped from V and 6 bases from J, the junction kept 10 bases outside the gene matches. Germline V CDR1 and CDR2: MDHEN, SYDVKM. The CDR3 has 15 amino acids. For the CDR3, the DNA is TGTGCCAGCAGTCTTCACGGGACAGGGAAGCCTGAAGCTTTCTTT. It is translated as CASSLHGTGKPEAFF.

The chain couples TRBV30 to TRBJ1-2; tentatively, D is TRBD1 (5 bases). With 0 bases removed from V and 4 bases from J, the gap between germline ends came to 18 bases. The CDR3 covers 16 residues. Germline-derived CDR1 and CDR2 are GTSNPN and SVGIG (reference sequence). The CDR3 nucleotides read TGTGCCTGGAGTGTACGCGCGGGACGGACTTCCTATGGCTACACCTTC. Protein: CAWSVRAGRTSYGYTF.

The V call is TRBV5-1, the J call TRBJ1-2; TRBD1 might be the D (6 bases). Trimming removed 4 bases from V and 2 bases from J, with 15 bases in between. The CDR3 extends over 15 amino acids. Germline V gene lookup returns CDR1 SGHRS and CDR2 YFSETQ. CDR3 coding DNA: TGCGCCAGCAGCCCCCGGACAGAGCTAAACTATGGCTACACCTTC. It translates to CASSPRTELNYGYTF.

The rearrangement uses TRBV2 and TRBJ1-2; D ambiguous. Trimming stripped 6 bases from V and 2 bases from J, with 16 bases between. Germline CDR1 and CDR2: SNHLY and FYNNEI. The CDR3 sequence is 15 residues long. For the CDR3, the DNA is TGTGCCAGCAGAGTCCTTGGCAGCGCCAACTATGGCTACACCTTC. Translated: CASRVLGSANYGYTF.

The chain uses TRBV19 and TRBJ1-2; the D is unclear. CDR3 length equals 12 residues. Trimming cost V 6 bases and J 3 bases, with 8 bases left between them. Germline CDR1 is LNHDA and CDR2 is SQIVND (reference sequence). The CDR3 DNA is TGTGCCAGTAGGGACTCATACTATGGCTACACCTTC. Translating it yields CASRDSYYGYTF.

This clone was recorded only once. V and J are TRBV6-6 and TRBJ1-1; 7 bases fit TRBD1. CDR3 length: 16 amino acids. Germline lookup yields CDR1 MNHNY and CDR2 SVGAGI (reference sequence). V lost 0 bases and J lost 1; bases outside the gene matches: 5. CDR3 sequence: CASSYSRQGTNTEAFF. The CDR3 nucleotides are TGTGCCAGCAGTTACTCACGACAGGGAACGAACACTGAAGCTTTCTTT.

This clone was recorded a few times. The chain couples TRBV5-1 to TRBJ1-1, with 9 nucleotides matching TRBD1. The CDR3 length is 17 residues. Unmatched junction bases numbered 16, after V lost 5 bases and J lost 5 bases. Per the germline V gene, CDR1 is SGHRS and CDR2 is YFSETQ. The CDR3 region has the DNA TGCGCCAGCAGTTATTCACGGCAGGACAGGGGAGCTACTGAAGCTTTCTTT. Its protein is CASSYSRQDRGATEAFF.

This CDR3 reads CASSIGGFQETQYF. CDR3 nucleotides: TGTGCCAGTAGTATAGGAGGTTTCCAAGAGACCCAGTACTTC. V is TRBV19 and J is TRBJ2-5, with unresolved D. Germline V gene sequence: CDR1 LNHDA, CDR2 SQIVND (reference sequence). Between the trimmed V and J ends, which lost 1 base and 1 base, there was a span of 7 bases. The CDR3 consists of 14 residues. The whole variable domain, filled in from reference TRBV19 and TRBJ2-5, reads DGGITQSPKYLFRKEGQNVTLSCEQNLNHDAMYWYRQDPGQGLRLIYYSQIVNDFQKGDIAEGYSVSREKKESFPLTVTSAQKNPTAFYLCASSIGGFQETQYFGPGTRLLVL.

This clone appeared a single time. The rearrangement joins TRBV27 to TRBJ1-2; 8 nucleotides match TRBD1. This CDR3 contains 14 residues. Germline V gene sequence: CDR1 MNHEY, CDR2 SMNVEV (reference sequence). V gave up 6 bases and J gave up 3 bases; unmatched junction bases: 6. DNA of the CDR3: TGTGCCAGCAGGACGACAGGGGAACACTATGGCTACACCTTC. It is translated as CASRTTGEHYGYTF.

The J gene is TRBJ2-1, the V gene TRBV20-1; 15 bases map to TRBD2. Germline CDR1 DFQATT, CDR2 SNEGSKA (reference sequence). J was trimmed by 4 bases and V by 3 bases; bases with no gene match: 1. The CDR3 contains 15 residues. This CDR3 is CSASGLAGGYNEQFF. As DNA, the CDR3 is TGCAGTGCTAGTGGACTAGCGGGGGGGTACAATGAGCAGTTCTTC.

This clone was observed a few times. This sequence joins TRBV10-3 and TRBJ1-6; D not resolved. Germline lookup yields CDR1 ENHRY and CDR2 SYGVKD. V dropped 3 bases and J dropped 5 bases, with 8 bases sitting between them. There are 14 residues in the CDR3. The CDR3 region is CAISESSNNSPLHF. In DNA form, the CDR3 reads TGTGCCATCAGTGAATCTAGCAATAATTCACCCCTCCACTTT.